Each of the 23 T cell receptor beta chains below was sequenced from the same sample in a study of shared clonotypes between healthy human individuals. Profiling relied on immunoSEQ multiplex PCR, and the TCRdb table lists in-frame clones only, not all of them. The sample shows fewer than 600,000 clones, around 76% of them seen only once. What was sequenced was PBMCs. Receptors originate from a woman aged 40 to 50 in good health. Some clones in this sample may be carry-over from other donors' samples.

The chain links TRBV2 to TRBJ2-5; D may be TRBD1 (6 bases). The V gene lost 6 bases and the J gene lost 4 bases, with 15 bases spanning the gap. The CDR3 spans 14 residues. Germline assignment: CDR1 SNHLY and CDR2 FYNNEI. CDR3 DNA sequence: TGTGCCAGCAGACGACAGGACCCTGGAGAGACCCAGTACTTC. Encoded protein: CASRRQDPGETQYF.

The rearrangement joins TRBV5-1 to TRBJ2-7, with 10 positions matching TRBD1. CDR1 is SGHRS and CDR2 is YFSETQ in the germline V gene. V was pared by 2 bases and J by 3 bases, with 5 bases of the junction left unmatched. CDR3 size: 15 residues. The CDR3 loop is CASSLFGTGDYEQYF. The CDR3 DNA reads TGCGCCAGCAGCTTATTCGGGACAGGGGACTACGAGCAGTACTTC.

The chain employs TRBV19 and TRBJ2-1; D is unresolved. The CDR3 consists of 12 residues. Between the trimmed V and J ends, which lost 6 bases and 7 bases, there was a span of 10 bases. Germline V gives CDR1 LNHDA, CDR2 SQIVND (reference sequence). In DNA form, the CDR3 reads TGTGCCAGTAGAGGGTTGGCGAATGAGCAGTTCTTC. Its translation: CASRGLANEQFF.

This rearrangement joins TRBV6-1 to TRBJ2-7; D unclear. The CDR3 has 14 amino acids. Germline CDR1 and CDR2: MNHNS and SASEGT. With 7 bases removed from V and 1 base from J, the gap between germline ends came to 14 bases. This chain's CDR3 is CASNQPGRSYEQYF. The CDR3 DNA sequence: TGTGCCAGCAACCAGCCGGGCAGGTCCTACGAGCAGTACTTC.

The gene calls are TRBV7-2 and TRBJ1-1; no clear D. This CDR3 spans 14 amino acids. With 4 bases removed from V and 1 base from J, the gap between germline ends came to 10 bases. The germline V gene encodes CDR1 SGHTA and CDR2 FQGNSA. The CDR3: CASSSQTGNTEAFF. The CDR3 region has the DNA TGTGCCAGCAGCTCCCAGACCGGGAACACTGAAGCTTTCTTT.

V is TRBV30 and J is TRBJ1-6; D is unresolved. CDR3 length: 13 amino acids. Germline CDR1 reads GTSNPN; CDR2 reads SVGIG (reference sequence). V dropped 1 base and J dropped 8 bases, with 9 bases sitting between them. CDR3 protein: CAWSGTRDSPLHF. The CDR3 nucleotides are TGTGCCTGGAGTGGGACTAGGGATTCACCCCTCCACTTT.

As concerns this clone: Since a far larger clone is one base different, this is likely a read error. This CDR3 is also generated by other DNA sequences in the sample. The chain is built from TRBV7-8 and TRBJ2-2, with 7 positions matching TRBD1. The trim removed 6 bases at V and 4 bases at J, leaving 11 bases unmatched. CDR1 and CDR2 (germline): SGHVS, FQNEAQ. The length of the CDR3 is 16 residues. CDR3 nucleotide sequence: TGTGCCAGCAGTTCGACAGGGTTTGCATCCACCGGGGAGCTGTTTTTT. Its protein product is CASSSTGFASTGELFF.

This clone appeared a single time. This chain joins TRBV18 and TRBJ2-1; 11 bases line up with TRBD2. The germline V gene encodes CDR1 KGHSH and CDR2 LQKENI. With V trimmed by 6 bases and J by 8 bases, 9 bases remained unmatched. The CDR3 runs 15 residues. CDR3 sequence reads: CASSPTSGSGDEQFF. The CDR3 bases are TGTGCCAGCTCGCCCACTAGCGGGAGCGGGGATGAGCAGTTCTTC. Filled out from reference TRBV18 and TRBJ2-1, the complete variable domain reads NAGVMQNPRHLVRRRGQEARLRCSPMKGHSHVYWYRQLPEEGLKFMVYLQKENIIDESGMPKERFSAEFPKEGPSILRIQQVVRGDSAAYFCASSPTSGSGDEQFFGPGTRLTVL.

The chain combines TRBV7-8 with TRBJ1-3; D not resolved. The CDR3 is made up of 19 amino acids. Germline V gives CDR1 SGHVS, CDR2 FQNEAQ. V lost 5 bases and J 0 bases, leaving 23 bases between the germline ends. The CDR3 here is CASSPKAWGWTYSGNTIYF. The DNA of the CDR3 is TGTGCCAGCAGCCCGAAGGCATGGGGATGGACCTACTCTGGAAACACCATATATTTT.

This clone came up a few times. The chain links TRBV5-1 to TRBJ2-7, with 9 bases that match TRBD1. There are 15 residues in the CDR3. Germline assignment: CDR1 SGHRS and CDR2 YFSETQ. The J segment lost 4 bases and the V segment lost 3 bases, leaving 8 bases of the junction unmatched. The CDR3 DNA sequence: TGCGCCAGCAGCTGGACTCTGGGACAGGGATACGAGCAGTACTTC. Its translation is CASSWTLGQGYEQYF.

This chain joins TRBV28 and TRBJ2-5; no firm D call. CDR3 length: 16 amino acids. Germline values: CDR1 MDHEN, CDR2 SYDVKM. Trimming took off 6 bases at V and 2 bases at J, with 19 bases between the two ends. CDR3 sequence (DNA): TGTGCCAGCAGGGGCCCGTTTGAGAGTTCTCAAGAGACCCAGTACTTC. Translating gives CASRGPFESSQETQYF.

This chain joins TRBV30 and TRBJ2-3; 7 bases align to TRBD1. The CDR3 is made up of 15 amino acids. Germline V gene lookup returns CDR1 GTSNPN and CDR2 SVGIG (reference sequence). V shed 2 bases, J shed 1 base, and the junction held 6 bases outside the gene matches. DNA for the CDR3: TGTGCCTGGAGTCCCGACAGGGTCGGCACAGATACGCAGTATTTT. This translates into CAWSPDRVGTDTQYF.

The J gene is TRBJ2-1, the V gene TRBV5-1, with D tentatively TRBD2 (7 bases). This CDR3 spans 16 amino acids. Germline lookup yields CDR1 SGHRS and CDR2 YFSETQ. The V end lost 6 bases, the J end lost 7 bases, and 23 bases lay between the germline ends. The CDR3 coding sequence is TGCGCCAGCACGGTCGGGGGCGGGAGTATCATAAATGAGCAGTTCTTC. It translates to CASTVGGGSIINEQFF.

The chain links TRBV6-5 to TRBJ2-1; D gene uncertain. The CDR3 covers 14 residues. Germline loops: CDR1 MNHEY, CDR2 SVGAGI. V shed 1 base and J shed 7 bases, with 11 bases lying between them. In nucleotides, the CDR3 is TGTGCCAGCAGTTACTTCCGGGTTGGGAATGAGCAGTTCTTC. This encodes CASSYFRVGNEQFF.

V is TRBV5-1 and J is TRBJ2-3; 10 bases map to TRBD2. This CDR3 contains 15 residues. Germline V lookup: CDR1 SGHRS, CDR2 YFSETQ. Unmatched junction bases numbered 9, after V lost 6 bases and J lost 5 bases. Here the CDR3 DNA reads TGCGCCAGCACCCCACTAGCGGGACGGGGAGATACGCAGTATTTT. This translates into CASTPLAGRGDTQYF.

In its sample, this clone was seen once. The chain is built from TRBV4-3 and TRBJ2-1; 10 bases are shared with TRBD2. V dropped 2 bases and J dropped 10; count of bases not matched to a gene: 26. Germline V gene lookup returns CDR1 LGHNA and CDR2 YSLEER. The CDR3 runs to 21 residues. CDR3: CASSQRVGGTSARKSPGEQFF. CDR3 sequence (DNA): TGCGCCAGCAGCCAAAGAGTGGGAGGGACTAGCGCACGAAAATCCCCCGGCGAGCAGTTCTTC.

Points on this clone: This could be a read error, since a much larger clone is one nucleotide away. The rearrangement uses TRBV29-1 and TRBJ2-5; D might be TRBD1 (6 bases). Gene TRBJ2-7 matches the end of the DNA better, so the J call may be wrong. Germline assignment: CDR1 SQVTM and CDR2 ANQGSEA. This CDR3 comprises 14 residues. DNA for the CDR3: TGCGGCGTTACTCCAGGGGATAGGTCTCTCGAGCAGTACTTC. Its protein product is CGVTPGDRSLEQYF.

The CDR3 DNA reads as TGCGCCAGCAGCCAAGATTGGTTTCGGGGAGAGGATCAGCCCCAGCATTTT. As protein: CASSQDWFRGEDQPQHF. This chain joins TRBV4-1 and TRBJ1-5, with D hard to call. This CDR3 has 17 amino acids. Germline CDR1 and CDR2: MGHRA and YSYEKL. V was cut by 0 bases and J by 5 bases, with 17 bases left in between.

The CDR3 coding sequence is TGCGCCAGCAGCTTTTTAGGGAGCGAGCAGTACTTC. Its protein is CASSFLGSEQYF. V gene TRBV5-1 combines with J gene TRBJ2-7; TRBD2 might be the D (5 bases). The V gene lost 2 bases and the J gene lost 6 bases, with 9 bases spanning the gap. Germline values: CDR1 SGHRS, CDR2 YFSETQ. This CDR3 is 12 amino acids long.

The V and J genes are TRBV18 and TRBJ2-2, with 7 bases that match TRBD2. After removal of 8 bases from V and 7 bases from J, the junction contained 7 bases not matched to a gene. Germline V lookup: CDR1 KGHSH, CDR2 LQKENI. The CDR3 runs 13 residues. This CDR3 is CASPGTIGGELFF. Here the CDR3 DNA reads TGTGCCAGCCCAGGGACTATTGGCGGGGAGCTGTTTTTT.

V gene TRBV9 combines with J gene TRBJ1-4, with 8 positions matching TRBD1. Germline CDR1 reads SGDLS; CDR2 reads YYNGEE. The CDR3 consists of 14 residues. V shed 4 bases, J shed 7 bases, and the junction held 6 bases outside the gene matches. The CDR3 sequence: CASSPRTGSEKLFF. Here the CDR3 DNA reads TGTGCCAGCAGCCCCCGGACAGGGAGTGAAAAACTGTTTTTT.

The chain employs TRBV30 and TRBJ1-3; D not resolved. V shed 0 bases and J shed 4 bases, with 10 bases lying between them. Germline-derived CDR1 and CDR2 are GTSNPN and SVGIG (reference sequence). The CDR3 is 14 amino acids. Written as DNA, the CDR3 is TGTGCCTGGAGTGTGGGAGGGTACGGAAACACCATATATTTT. It codes for CAWSVGGYGNTIYF. Together with reference TRBV30 and TRBJ1-3, the CDR3 gives the full variable domain: SQTIHQWPATLVQPVGSPLSLECTVEGTSNPNLYWYRQAAGRGLQLLFYSVGIGQISSEVPQNLSASRPQDRQFILSSKKLLLSDSGFYLCAWSVGGYGNTIYFGEGSWLTVV.

The V call is TRBV19, the J call TRBJ2-5; a possible D gene is TRBD2 (5 bases). In germline, CDR1 is LNHDA, CDR2 SQIVND (reference sequence). Trimming took off 5 bases at V and 4 bases at J, with 11 bases between the two ends. This CDR3 region has 13 residues. This CDR3 is CASSLWTGETQYF. The CDR3 nucleotides are TGTGCCAGTAGTCTCTGGACTGGAGAGACCCAGTACTTC. Drawing the rest from reference TRBV19 and TRBJ2-5, the complete variable domain is DGGITQSPKYLFRKEGQNVTLSCEQNLNHDAMYWYRQDPGQGLRLIYYSQIVNDFQKGDIAEGYSVSREKKESFPLTVTSAQKNPTAFYLCASSLWTGETQYFGPGTRLLVL.